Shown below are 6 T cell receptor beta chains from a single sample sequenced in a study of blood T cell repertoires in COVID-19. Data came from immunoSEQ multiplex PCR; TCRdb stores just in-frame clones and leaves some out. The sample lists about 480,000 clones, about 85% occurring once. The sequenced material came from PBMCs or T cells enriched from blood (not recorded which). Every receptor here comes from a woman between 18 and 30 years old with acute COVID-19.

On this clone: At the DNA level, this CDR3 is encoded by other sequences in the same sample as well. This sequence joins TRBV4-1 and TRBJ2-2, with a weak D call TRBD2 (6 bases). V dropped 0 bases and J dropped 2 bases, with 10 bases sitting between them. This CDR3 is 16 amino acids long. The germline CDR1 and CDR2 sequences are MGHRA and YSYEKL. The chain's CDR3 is CASSQDPGRNTGELFF. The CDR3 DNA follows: TGCGCCAGCAGCCAAGACCCCGGGAGAAACACCGGGGAGCTGTTTTTT.

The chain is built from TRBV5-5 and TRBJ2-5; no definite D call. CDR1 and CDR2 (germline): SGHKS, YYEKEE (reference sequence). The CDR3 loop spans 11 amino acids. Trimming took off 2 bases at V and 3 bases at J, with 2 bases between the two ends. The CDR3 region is CASSFEETQYF. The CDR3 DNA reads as TGTGCCAGCAGCTTCGAAGAGACCCAGTACTTC.

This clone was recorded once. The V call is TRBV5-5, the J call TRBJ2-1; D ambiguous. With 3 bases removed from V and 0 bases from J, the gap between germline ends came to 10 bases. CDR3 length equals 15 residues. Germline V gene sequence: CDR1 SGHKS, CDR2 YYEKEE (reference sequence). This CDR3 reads CASSSHYSSYNEQFF. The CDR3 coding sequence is TGTGCCAGCAGCTCCCACTATAGCTCCTACAATGAGCAGTTCTTC.

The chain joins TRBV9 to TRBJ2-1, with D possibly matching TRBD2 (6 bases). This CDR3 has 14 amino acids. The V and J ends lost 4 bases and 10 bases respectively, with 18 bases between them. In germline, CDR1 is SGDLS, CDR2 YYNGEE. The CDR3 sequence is CASSTKGSRGEQFF. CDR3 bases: TGTGCCAGCAGCACTAAGGGTTCCCGGGGGGAGCAGTTCTTC.

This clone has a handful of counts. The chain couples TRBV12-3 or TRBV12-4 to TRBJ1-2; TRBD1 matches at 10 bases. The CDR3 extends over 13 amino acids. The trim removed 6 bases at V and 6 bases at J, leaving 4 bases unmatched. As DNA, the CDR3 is TGTGCCAGCAGGACAGGGGGCGCGCATGGCTACACCTTC. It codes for CASRTGGAHGYTF.

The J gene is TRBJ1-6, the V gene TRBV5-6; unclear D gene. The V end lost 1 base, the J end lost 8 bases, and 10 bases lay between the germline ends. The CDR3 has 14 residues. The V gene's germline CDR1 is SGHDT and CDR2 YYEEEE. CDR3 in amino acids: CASSLREAHSPLHF. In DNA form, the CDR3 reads TGTGCCAGCAGCTTGAGGGAGGCACATTCACCCCTCCACTTT.